A selection of T cell receptor beta chains follows, all from one sample in a study of human T cells and chemical hapten exposure. TCRdb fed the RACE reads into MiXCR, producing one record per CDR3 protein. The sample has about 400,000 distinct CDR3 sequences, about 6% seen once; the top ten hold 4.5% to 6%. Material: whole blood, obtained in connection with sensitization to the hapten diphenylcyclopropenone (DPC). All receptors derive from a woman under 30 with alopecia areata. Some clones in this sample may be carry-over from other donors' samples. Each CDR3 is given with its conserved first and last residue. The D gene is left open where the match is weak. Expanded clones are given a class, and other clones once, few, many or no size at all.

clone size	D gene	V gene	J gene	CDR3 protein	CDR3 DNA
few	-	TRBV12-3/TRBV12-4	TRBJ1-5	CASKGNSNQPQHF	TGTGCCAGCAAGGGGAATAGCAATCAGCCCCAGCATTTT
few	TRBD1	TRBV13	TRBJ1-2	CASSSITDGTGNPYGYTF	TGTGCCAGCAGCTCAATAACAGATGGGACAGGGAACCCCTATGGCTACACCTTC
-	TRBD2	TRBV6-2/TRBV6-3	TRBJ2-3	CASRYGGLALDTQYF	TGTGCCAGCAGATACGGGGGACTAGCGTTGGATACGCAGTATTTT
-	TRBD1	TRBV24-1	TRBJ2-7	CATSEGQEAEQYF	TGTGCCACCAGTGAGGGACAGGAGGCCGAGCAGTACTTC
once	-	TRBV9	TRBJ2-7	CASGPEQGTDEQYF	TGTGCCAGCGGCCCAGAGCAGGGTACGGACGAGCAGTACTTC
few	TRBD2	TRBV29-1	TRBJ2-3	CSVERGVHTDTQYF	TGCAGCGTTGAGCGGGGGGTCCACACAGATACGCAGTATTTT
-	-	TRBV29-1	TRBJ2-4	CSVEQGTNIQYF	TGCAGCGTTGAACAGGGCACCAACATTCAGTACTTC
few	-	TRBV3-1	TRBJ2-3	CASSQDVSTTDTQYF	TGTGCCAGCAGCCAAGACGTATCTACCACAGATACGCAGTATTTT
-	TRBD2	TRBV20-1	TRBJ2-7	CSAPPGGFADEQYF	TGCAGTGCCCCTCCGGGGGGGTTCGCGGACGAGCAGTACTTC
-	TRBD1	TRBV6-2/TRBV6-3	TRBJ1-5	CATGTGDGNQPQHF	TGTGCCACTGGGACAGGGGATGGGAATCAGCCCCAGCATTTT
-	-	TRBV6-2/TRBV6-3	TRBJ1-5	CASSLGELRDQPQHF	TGTGCCAGCAGTCTAGGGGAATTAAGGGATCAGCCCCAGCATTTT
few	-	TRBV6-5	TRBJ2-5	CASSLTRLEEETQYF	TGTGCCAGCAGCCTTACCCGACTAGAGGAAGAGACCCAGTACTTC
many	TRBD1	TRBV5-1	TRBJ1-1	CASSLWTGGDTEAFF	TGCGCCAGCAGCCTGTGGACAGGGGGAGACACTGAAGCTTTCTTT
few	TRBD2	TRBV27	TRBJ2-7	CASSMTSGGAAYEQYF	TGTGCCAGCAGTATGACTAGCGGGGGGGCTGCCTACGAGCAGTACTTC
few	-	TRBV4-1	TRBJ2-3	CASSQEGQSLSTDTQYF	TGCGCCAGCAGCCAAGAAGGACAGAGTCTCTCCACAGATACGCAGTATTTT
many	-	TRBV5-4	TRBJ2-1	CASSLPPQGEQFF	TGTGCCAGCAGCTTACCCCCCCAGGGTGAGCAGTTCTTC
few	-	TRBV4-2	TRBJ2-5	CASSHFTGTPQKTQYF	TGTGCCAGCAGTCATTTTACCGGGACCCCCCAGAAGACCCAGTACTTC
many	TRBD1	TRBV4-3	TRBJ1-2	CASSPARTGDYGYTF	TGCGCCAGCAGCCCCGCGAGGACAGGCGATTATGGCTACACCTTC
few	-	TRBV18	TRBJ1-5	CASSPAGHGYSNQPQHF	TGTGCCAGCTCACCAGCAGGACACGGATATAGCAATCAGCCCCAGCATTTT
many	-	TRBV10-3	TRBJ2-7	CAIRSSYEQYF	TGTGCCATCAGGAGCTCGTACGAGCAGTACTTC
few	-	TRBV6-5	TRBJ2-2	CAIQEFANTGELFF	TGTGCCATTCAGGAGTTCGCGAACACCGGGGAGCTGTTTTTT
few	-	TRBV2	TRBJ1-3	CASGREGAGNTIYF	TGTGCCAGCGGAAGGGAGGGGGCTGGAAACACCATATATTTT
few	TRBD2	TRBV29-1	TRBJ2-1	CSTWSASGGDNEQFF	TGCAGCACGTGGTCGGCTAGCGGGGGGGACAATGAGCAGTTCTTC
few	-	TRBV7-2	TRBJ1-5	CASSLAGGQSSNQPQHF	TGTGCCAGCAGCTTAGCAGGAGGACAATCTAGCAATCAGCCCCAGCATTTT
many	-	TRBV4-2	TRBJ1-4	CASSQDLASGDEKLFF	TGTGCCAGCAGCCAAGATTTGGCGTCAGGAGATGAAAAACTGTTTTTT
-	-	TRBV20-1	TRBJ2-3	CSAPDHTRSRTQYF	TGCAGTGCTCCAGACCATACTAGATCCAGGACGCAGTATTTT
many	TRBD1	TRBV6-6	TRBJ2-3	CASSYSSRRGPDTQYF	TGTGCCAGCAGTTACTCTTCGAGAAGGGGGCCAGATACGCAGTATTTT
-	TRBD2	TRBV7-7	TRBJ2-1	CASSLNSGGARGVVEQFF	TGTGCTAGCAGCTTGAACAGCGGGGGGGCGAGAGGAGTTGTTGAGCAGTTCTTC
few	-	TRBV28	TRBJ2-4	CASSGALGNIQYF	TGTGCCAGCAGCGGGGCGTTGGGAAACATTCAGTACTTC
many	TRBD1	TRBV10-3	TRBJ1-4	CAISAPGQGDEKLFF	TGTGCCATCAGTGCCCCGGGACAGGGGGATGAAAAACTGTTTTTT
many	TRBD1	TRBV7-2	TRBJ2-7	CASSFGTGASYEQYF	TGTGCCAGCAGCTTTGGGACAGGGGCCTCCTACGAGCAGTACTTC
many	-	TRBV4-3	TRBJ1-1	CASSHTGQNTEAFF	TGCGCCAGCAGCCACACAGGGCAGAACACTGAAGCTTTCTTT